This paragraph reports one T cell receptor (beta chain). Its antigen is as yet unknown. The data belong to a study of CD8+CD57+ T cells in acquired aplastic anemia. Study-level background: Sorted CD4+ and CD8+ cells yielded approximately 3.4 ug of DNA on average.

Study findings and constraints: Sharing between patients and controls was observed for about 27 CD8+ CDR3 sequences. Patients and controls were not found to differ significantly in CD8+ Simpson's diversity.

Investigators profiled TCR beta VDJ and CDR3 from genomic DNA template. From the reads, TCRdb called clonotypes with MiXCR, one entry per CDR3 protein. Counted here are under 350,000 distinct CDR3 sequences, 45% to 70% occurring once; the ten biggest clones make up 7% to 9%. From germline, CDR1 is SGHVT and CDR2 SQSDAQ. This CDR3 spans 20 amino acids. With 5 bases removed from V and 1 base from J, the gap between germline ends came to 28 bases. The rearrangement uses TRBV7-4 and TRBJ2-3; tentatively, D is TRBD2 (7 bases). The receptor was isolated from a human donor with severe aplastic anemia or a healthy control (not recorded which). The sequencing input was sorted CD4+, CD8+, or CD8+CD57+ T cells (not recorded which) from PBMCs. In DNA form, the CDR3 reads TGTGCCAGCAGCAGCGGGACACTCGGCGGGGGATCTACTGGCACAGATACGCAGTATTTT. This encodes CASSSGTLGGGSTGTDTQYF. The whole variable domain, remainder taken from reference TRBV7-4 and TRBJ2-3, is GAGVSQSPRYKVAKRGRDVALRCDSISGHVTLYWYRQTLGQGSEVLTYSQSDAQRDKSGRPSGRFSAERPERSVSTLKIQRTEQGDSAVYLCASSSGTLGGGSTGTDTQYFGPGTRLTVL.